This T cell receptor beta chain was sequenced in a study of blood T cell repertoires in COVID-19. Study in general: Italy, Spain and the United States were the sources of the convalescent and acute COVID-19 samples. PBMCs, B-cell-depleted T cells, or T cells provided the cDNA or gDNA that made up the material.

This CDR3 is built from 15 residues. The germline CDR1 and CDR2 sequences are MNHEY and SVGAGI. Trimming shortened V by 0 bases and J by 3 bases, and 8 bases separated the two germline ends. Study processing details: Reference gene primer amplification gave nucleated cell count estimates. The method was immunoSEQ multiplex PCR; TCRdb's version includes in-frame clones alone and lacks a portion of them. V, J and clone size are taken as reported in that table, and D and trimming were inferred from the DNA itself. Of about 47,000 clones listed, approximately 91% are singletons. The material sequenced was peripheral blood. The J gene is TRBJ1-4, the V gene TRBV6-5, with a possible D match to TRBD1 (5 bases). The clonotype comes from a man aged 50 to 59 with active COVID-19. Here the CDR3 DNA reads TGTGCCAGCAGTTACTCGGCAGGGCCTAATGAAAAACTGTTTTTT. It yields the protein CASSYSAGPNEKLFF.